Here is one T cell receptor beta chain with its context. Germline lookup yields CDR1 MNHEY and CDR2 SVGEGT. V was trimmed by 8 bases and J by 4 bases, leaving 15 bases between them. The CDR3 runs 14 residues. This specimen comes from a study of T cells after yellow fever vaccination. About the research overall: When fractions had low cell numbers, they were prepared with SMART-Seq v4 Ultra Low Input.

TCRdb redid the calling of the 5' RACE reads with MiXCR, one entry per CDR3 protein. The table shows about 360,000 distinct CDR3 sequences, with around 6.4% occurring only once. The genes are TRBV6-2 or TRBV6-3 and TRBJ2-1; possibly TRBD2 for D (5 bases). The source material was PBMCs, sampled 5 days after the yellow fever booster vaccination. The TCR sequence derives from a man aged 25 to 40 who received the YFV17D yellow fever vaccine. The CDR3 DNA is TGTGCCAGCTGGTCTCCGAAGCGGTACAATGAGCAGTTCTTC. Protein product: CASWSPKRYNEQFF.